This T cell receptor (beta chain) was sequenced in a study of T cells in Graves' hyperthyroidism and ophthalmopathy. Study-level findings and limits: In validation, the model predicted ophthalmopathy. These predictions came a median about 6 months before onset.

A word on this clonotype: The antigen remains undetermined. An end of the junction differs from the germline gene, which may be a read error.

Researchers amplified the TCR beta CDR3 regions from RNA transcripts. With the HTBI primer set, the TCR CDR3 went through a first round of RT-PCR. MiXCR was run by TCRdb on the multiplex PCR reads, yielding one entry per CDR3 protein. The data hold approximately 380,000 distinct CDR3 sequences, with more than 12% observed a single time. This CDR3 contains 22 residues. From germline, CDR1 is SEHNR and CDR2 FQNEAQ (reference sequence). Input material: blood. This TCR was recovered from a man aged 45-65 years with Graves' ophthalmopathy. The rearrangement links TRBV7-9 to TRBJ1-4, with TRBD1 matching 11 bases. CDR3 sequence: CASSVATSGTGGTHPTNEKLFF. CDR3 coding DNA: TGTGCCAGCAGCGTAGCAACCTCCGGGACAGGGGGTACCCACCCAACTAATGAAAAACTGTTTTTT.